Sequencing of this T cell receptor (beta chain) was carried out in a study of post-analysis software for immune sequencing data. Built from TCR beta cDNA, the libraries had unique molecular identifiers in them. Via MiXCR, TCRdb re-called the PCR reads, giving one row per CDR3 protein. Of around 770,000 distinct CDR3 sequences listed, 35% to 55% are singletons. There are a few counts of this clonotype. Antigen unknown. Study-level findings and limits: There were five TRBV segments more frequent in patients than controls, and TRBV5-6, TRBV5-1 and TRBV20-1 were among them. Patients with multiple sclerosis recorded significantly lower normalized Chao1 diversity than controls, the study found.

Trimming cost V 0 bases and J 4 bases; bases outside gene matches: 6. This CDR3 contains 15 residues. The germline V gene has CDR1 DFQATT and CDR2 SNEGSKA (reference sequence). This clonotype originated in a girl between 10 and 17 years old with multiple sclerosis. Sequencing was done on a sample of blood. The J gene is TRBJ2-7, the V gene TRBV20-1; TRBD1 aligns across 10 bases. In DNA form, the CDR3 reads TGCAGTGCTAGAGATCCGGGACAGGGGTTGTACGAGCAGTACTTC. It encodes CSARDPGQGLYEQYF.